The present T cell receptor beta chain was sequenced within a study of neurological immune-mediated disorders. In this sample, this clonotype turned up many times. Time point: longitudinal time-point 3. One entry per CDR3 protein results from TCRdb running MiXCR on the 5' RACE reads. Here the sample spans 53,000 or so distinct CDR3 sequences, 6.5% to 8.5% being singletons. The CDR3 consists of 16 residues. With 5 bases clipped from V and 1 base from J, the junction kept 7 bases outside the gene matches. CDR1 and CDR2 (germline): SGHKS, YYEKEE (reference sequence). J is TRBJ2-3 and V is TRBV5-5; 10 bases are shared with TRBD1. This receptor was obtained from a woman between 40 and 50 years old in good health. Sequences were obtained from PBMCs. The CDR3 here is CASRRTGTGGTDTQYF. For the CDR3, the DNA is TGTGCCAGCAGGCGCACCGGGACAGGGGGCACAGATACGCAGTATTTT.